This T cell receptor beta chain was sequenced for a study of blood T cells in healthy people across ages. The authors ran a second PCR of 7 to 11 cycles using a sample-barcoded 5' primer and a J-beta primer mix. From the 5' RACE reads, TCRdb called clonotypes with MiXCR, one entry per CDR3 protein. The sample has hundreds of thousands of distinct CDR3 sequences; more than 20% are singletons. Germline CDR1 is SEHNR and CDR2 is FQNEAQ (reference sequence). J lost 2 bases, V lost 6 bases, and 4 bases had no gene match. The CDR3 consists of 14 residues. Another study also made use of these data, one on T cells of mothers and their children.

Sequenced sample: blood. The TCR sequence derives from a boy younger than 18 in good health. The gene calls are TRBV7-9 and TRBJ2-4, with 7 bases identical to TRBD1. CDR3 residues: CASSQGVSKNIQYF. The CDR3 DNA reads TGTGCCAGCAGTCAGGGGGTGTCCAAAAACATTCAGTACTTC.